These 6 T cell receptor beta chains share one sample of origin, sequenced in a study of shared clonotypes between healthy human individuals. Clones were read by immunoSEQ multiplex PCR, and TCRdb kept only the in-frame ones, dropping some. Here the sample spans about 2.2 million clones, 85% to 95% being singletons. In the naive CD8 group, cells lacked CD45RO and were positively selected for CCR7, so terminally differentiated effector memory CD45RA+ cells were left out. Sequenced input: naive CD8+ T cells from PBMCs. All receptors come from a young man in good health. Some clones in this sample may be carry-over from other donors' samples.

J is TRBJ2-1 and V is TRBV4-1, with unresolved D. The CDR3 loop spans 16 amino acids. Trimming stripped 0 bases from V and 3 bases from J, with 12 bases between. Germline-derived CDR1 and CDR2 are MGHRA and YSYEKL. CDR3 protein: CASSQDAPPYYNEQFF. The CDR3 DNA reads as TGCGCCAGCAGCCAAGATGCCCCCCCCTACTACAATGAGCAGTTCTTC.

The CDR3 region has the DNA TGTGCCACCCTTGGAAGAACTAGCACAGATACGCAGTATTTT. It is translated as CATLGRTSTDTQYF. The chain links TRBV2 to TRBJ2-3; D unresolved. Trimming took off 10 bases at V and 0 bases at J, with 14 bases between the two ends. The CDR3 is 14 amino acids. Germline V lookup: CDR1 SNHLY, CDR2 FYNNEI.

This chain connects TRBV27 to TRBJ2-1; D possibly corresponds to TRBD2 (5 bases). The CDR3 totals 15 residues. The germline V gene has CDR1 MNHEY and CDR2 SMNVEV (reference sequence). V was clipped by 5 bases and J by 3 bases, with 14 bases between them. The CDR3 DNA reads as TGTGCCAGCAGTAGCCGGGAAAGGAACTACAATGAGCAGTTCTTC. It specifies CASSSRERNYNEQFF.

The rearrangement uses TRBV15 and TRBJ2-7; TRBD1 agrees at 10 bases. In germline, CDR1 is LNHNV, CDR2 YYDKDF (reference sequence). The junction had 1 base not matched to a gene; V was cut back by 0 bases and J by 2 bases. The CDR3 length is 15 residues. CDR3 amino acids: CATSREGTGAYEQYF. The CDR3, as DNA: TGTGCCACCAGCAGAGAGGGGACAGGGGCCTACGAGCAGTACTTC.

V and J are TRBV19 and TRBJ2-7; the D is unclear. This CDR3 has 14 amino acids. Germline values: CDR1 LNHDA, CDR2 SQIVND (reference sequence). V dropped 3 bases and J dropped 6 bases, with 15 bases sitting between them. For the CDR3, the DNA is TGTGCCAGTAGTATCCGAGACACCGGTTCCGAGCAGTACTTC. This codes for CASSIRDTGSEQYF.

This CDR3 reads CASSLSGTGYVLTEAFF. Here the CDR3 DNA reads TGTGCCAGCAGTTTATCCGGGACAGGGTATGTTTTGACTGAAGCTTTCTTT. The V gene is TRBV27, the J gene TRBJ1-1, with 9 positions matching TRBD1. CDR1 MNHEY and CDR2 SMNVEV come from the germline V gene (reference sequence). CDR3 length: 17 residues. Trimming took 0 bases from V and 5 from J; bases not matched to a gene: 10.